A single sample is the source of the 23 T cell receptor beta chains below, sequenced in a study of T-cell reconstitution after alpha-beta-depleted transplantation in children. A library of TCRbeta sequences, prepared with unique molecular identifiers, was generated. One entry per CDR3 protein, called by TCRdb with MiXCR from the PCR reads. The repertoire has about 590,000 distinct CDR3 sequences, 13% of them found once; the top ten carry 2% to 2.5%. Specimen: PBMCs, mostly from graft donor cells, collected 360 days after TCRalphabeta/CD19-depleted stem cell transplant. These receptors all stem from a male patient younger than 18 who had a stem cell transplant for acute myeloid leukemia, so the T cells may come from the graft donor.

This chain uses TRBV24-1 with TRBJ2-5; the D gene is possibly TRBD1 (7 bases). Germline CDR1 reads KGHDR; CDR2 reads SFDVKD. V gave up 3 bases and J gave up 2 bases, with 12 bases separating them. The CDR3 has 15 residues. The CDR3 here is CATSDASGGQETQYF. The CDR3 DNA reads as TGTGCCACCAGTGATGCATCAGGGGGGCAAGAGACCCAGTACTTC.

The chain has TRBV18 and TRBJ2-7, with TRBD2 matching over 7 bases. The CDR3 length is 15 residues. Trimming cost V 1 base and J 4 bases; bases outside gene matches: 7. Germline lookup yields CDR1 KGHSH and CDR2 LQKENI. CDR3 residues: CASSPQTSSRYEQYF. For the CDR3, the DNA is TGTGCCAGCTCACCACAGACTAGCTCCAGGTACGAGCAGTACTTC.

The DNA for the CDR3 is TGTGCCAGCAGCACGGGACAGGGAGCCTATGGCTACACCTTC. This sequence encodes CASSTGQGAYGYTF. The J gene is TRBJ1-2, the V gene TRBV5-6; 9 positions agree with TRBD1. The CDR3 runs to 14 residues. Germline V gives CDR1 SGHDT, CDR2 YYEEEE. The V and J ends lost 4 bases and 4 bases, in that order; junction bases with no gene match: 5. Full variable domain (missing parts from reference TRBV5-6 and TRBJ1-2): DAGVTQSPTHLIKTRGQQVTLRCSPKSGHDTVSWYQQALGQGPQFIFQYYEEEERQRGNFPDRFSGHQFPNYSSELNVNALLLGDSALYLCASSTGQGAYGYTFGSGTRLTVV.

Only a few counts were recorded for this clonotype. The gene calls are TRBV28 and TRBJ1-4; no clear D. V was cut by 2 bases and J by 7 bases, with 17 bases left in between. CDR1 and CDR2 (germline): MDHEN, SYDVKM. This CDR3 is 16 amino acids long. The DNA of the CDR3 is TGTGCCAGCAGTTTAGAAGAGGGCCGTGGTAGTGAAAAACTGTTTTTT. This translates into CASSLEEGRGSEKLFF. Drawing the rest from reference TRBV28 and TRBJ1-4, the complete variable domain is DVKVTQSSRYLVKRTGEKVFLECVQDMDHENMFWYRQDPGLGLRLIYFSYDVKMKEKGDIPEGYSVSREKKERFSLILESASTNQTSMYLCASSLEEGRGSEKLFFGSGTQLSVL.

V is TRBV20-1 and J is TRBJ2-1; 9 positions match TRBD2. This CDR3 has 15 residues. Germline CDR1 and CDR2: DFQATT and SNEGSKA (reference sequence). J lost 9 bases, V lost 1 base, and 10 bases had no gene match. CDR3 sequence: CSARGGGRAGGEQFF. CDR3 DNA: TGCAGTGCTAGAGGAGGCGGGAGGGCCGGGGGTGAGCAGTTCTTC.

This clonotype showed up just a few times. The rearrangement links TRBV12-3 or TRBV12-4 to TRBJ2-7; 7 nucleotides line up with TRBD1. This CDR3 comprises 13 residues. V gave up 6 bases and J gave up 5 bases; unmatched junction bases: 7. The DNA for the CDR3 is TGTGCCAGCAGAAAGACAGGGTACCACGAGCAGTACTTC. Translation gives CASRKTGYHEQYF.

CDR3 sequence: CASSFRTGFNTGELFF. The CDR3 DNA reads as TGTGCCAGCAGTTTCCGGACAGGGTTTAACACCGGGGAGCTGTTTTTT. The J gene is TRBJ2-2, the V gene TRBV28; TRBD1 aligns across 8 bases. CDR3 size: 16 residues. Germline V gene lookup returns CDR1 MDHEN and CDR2 SYDVKM. With V trimmed by 3 bases and J by 2 bases, 5 bases remained unmatched. The full variable domain, in which reference TRBV28 and TRBJ2-2 provide the parts outside the CDR3, is DVKVTQSSRYLVKRTGEKVFLECVQDMDHENMFWYRQDPGLGLRLIYFSYDVKMKEKGDIPEGYSVSREKKERFSLILESASTNQTSMYLCASSFRTGFNTGELFFGEGSRLTVL.

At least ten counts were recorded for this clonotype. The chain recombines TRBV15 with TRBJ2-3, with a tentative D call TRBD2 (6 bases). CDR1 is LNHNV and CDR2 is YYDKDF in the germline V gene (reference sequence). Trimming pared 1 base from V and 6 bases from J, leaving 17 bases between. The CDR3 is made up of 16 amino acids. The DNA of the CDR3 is TGTGCCACCAGCAGAGGTCCGGGAGTAGGGACTGATACGCAGTATTTT. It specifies CATSRGPGVGTDTQYF.

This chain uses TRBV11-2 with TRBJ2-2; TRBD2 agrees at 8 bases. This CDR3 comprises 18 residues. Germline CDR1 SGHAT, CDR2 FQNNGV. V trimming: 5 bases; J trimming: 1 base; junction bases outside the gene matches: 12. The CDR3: CASSPDHSSGRNTGELFF. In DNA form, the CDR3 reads TGTGCCAGCAGCCCCGACCACTCCAGCGGGAGGAACACCGGGGAGCTGTTTTTT.

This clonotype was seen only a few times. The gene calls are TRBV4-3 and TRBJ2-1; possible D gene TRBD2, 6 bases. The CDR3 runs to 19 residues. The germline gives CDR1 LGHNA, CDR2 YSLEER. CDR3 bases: TGCTCGAGTCTCCGGGGGTGGGGAACACCGGACCTACCCGACAATGAGCAGTTCTTC. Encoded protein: CSSLRGWGTPDLPDNEQFF.

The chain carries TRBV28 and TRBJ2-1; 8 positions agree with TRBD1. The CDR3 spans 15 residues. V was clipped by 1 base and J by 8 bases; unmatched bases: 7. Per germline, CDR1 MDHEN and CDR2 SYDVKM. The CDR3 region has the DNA TGTGCCAGCAGTTTATCATCGACAGGGGTCGATGAGCAGTTCTTC. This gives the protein CASSLSSTGVDEQFF.

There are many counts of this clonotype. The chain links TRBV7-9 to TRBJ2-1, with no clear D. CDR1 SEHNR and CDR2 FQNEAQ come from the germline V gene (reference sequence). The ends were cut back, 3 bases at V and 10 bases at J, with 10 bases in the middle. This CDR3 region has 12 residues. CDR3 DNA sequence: TGTGCCAGCAGCTTTCTAATAGTCGAGCAGTTCTTC. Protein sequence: CASSFLIVEQFF.

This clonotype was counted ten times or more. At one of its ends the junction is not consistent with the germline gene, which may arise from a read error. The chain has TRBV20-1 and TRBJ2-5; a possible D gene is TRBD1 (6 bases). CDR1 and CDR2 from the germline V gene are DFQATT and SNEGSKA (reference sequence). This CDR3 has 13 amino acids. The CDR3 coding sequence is TGCAGTGCTGGAGACAGGATCCAAGAGACCCAGTACTTC. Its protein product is CSAGDRIQETQYF.

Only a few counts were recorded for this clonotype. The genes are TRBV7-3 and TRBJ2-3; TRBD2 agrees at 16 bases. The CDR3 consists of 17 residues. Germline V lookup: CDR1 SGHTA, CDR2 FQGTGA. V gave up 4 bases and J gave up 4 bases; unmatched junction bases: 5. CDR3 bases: TGTGCCAGCAGCTCCTCCGGGACTAGCGGGAGGGCAGATACGCAGTATTTT. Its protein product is CASSSSGTSGRADTQYF.

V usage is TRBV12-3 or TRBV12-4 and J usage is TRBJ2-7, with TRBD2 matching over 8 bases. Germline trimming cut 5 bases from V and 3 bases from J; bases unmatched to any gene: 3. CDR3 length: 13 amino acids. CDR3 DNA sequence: TGTGCCAGCAGTAATAGCGGGATCTACGAGCAGTACTTC. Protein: CASSNSGIYEQYF.

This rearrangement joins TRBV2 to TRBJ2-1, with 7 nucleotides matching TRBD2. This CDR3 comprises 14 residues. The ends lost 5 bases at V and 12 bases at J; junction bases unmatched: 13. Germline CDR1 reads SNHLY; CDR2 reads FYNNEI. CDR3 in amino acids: CASSPLLAGDGQFF. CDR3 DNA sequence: TGTGCCAGCAGTCCCCTTTTGGCGGGAGATGGGCAGTTCTTC.

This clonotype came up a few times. The CDR3 loop is CAIMSRDRAGEQYF. The CDR3 nucleotides read TGTGCCATCATGAGCCGGGACAGGGCCGGAGAGCAGTACTTC. This rearrangement joins TRBV10-3 to TRBJ2-7; 9 bases map to TRBD1. CDR1 is ENHRY and CDR2 is SYGVKD in the germline V gene. The junction had 11 bases not matched to a gene; V was cut back by 7 bases and J by 7 bases. The CDR3 contains 14 residues.

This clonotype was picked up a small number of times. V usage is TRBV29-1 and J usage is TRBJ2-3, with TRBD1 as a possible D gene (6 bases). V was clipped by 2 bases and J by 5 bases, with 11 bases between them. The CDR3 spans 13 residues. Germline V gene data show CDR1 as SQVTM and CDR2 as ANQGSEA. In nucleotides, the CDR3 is TGCAGCGTTGAAACAGGGAAGCAAGATACGCAGTATTTT. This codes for CSVETGKQDTQYF.

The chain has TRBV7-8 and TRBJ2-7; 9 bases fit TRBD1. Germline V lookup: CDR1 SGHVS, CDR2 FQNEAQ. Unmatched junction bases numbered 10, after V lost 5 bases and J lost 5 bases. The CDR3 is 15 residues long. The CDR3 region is CASSILTGGRNEQYF. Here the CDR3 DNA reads TGTGCCAGCAGCATTCTGACAGGGGGTAGGAACGAGCAGTACTTC.

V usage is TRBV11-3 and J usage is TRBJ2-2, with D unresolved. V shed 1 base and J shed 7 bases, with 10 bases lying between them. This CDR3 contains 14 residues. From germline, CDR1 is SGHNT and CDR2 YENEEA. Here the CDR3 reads CASSLGHSSGELFF. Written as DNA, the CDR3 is TGTGCCAGCAGCTTAGGACATTCAAGCGGGGAGCTGTTTTTT. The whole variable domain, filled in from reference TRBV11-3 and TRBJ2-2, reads EAGVVQSPRYKIIEKKQPVAFWCNPISGHNTLYWYLQNLGQGPELLIRYENEEAVDDSQLPKDRFSAERLKGVDSTLKIQPAELGDSAVYLCASSLGHSSGELFFGEGSRLTVL.

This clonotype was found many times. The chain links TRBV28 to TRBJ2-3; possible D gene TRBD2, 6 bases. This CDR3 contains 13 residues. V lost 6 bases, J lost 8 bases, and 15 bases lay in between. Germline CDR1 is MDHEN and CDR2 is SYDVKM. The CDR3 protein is CASSPPGTATQYF. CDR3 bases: TGTGCCAGCAGCCCCCCAGGGACTGCTACGCAGTATTTT.

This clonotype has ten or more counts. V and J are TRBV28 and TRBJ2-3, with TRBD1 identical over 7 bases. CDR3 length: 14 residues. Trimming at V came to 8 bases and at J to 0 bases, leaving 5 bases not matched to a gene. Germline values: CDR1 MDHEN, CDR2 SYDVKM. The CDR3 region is CASRWDSSTDTQYF. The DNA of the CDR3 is TGTGCCAGCCGTTGGGACAGTAGCACAGATACGCAGTATTTT.

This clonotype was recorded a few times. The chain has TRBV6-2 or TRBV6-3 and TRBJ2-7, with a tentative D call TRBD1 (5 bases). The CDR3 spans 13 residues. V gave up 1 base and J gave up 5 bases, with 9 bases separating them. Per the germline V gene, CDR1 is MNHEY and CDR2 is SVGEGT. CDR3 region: CASSYLAGNEQYF. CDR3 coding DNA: TGTGCCAGCAGTTACTTAGCAGGGAACGAGCAGTACTTC.